This T cell receptor (beta chain) was observed in a study of blood T cell repertoires in COVID-19. Data came from immunoSEQ multiplex PCR; TCRdb stores just in-frame clones and leaves some out. This sample has about 94,000 clones, with more than 65% found just once. Germline lookup yields CDR1 ENHRY and CDR2 SYGVKD. Trimming stripped 5 bases from V and 3 bases from J, with 7 bases between. The CDR3 runs to 12 residues. The gene calls are TRBV10-3 and TRBJ1-1, with D possibly being TRBD1 (6 bases). The source of this sequence is a man in his sixties with acute or convalescent COVID-19. The sample was peripheral blood. The CDR3 spells CAISQGYTEAFF. The CDR3 nucleotides are TGTGCCATCAGTCAGGGGTACACTGAAGCTTTCTTT.